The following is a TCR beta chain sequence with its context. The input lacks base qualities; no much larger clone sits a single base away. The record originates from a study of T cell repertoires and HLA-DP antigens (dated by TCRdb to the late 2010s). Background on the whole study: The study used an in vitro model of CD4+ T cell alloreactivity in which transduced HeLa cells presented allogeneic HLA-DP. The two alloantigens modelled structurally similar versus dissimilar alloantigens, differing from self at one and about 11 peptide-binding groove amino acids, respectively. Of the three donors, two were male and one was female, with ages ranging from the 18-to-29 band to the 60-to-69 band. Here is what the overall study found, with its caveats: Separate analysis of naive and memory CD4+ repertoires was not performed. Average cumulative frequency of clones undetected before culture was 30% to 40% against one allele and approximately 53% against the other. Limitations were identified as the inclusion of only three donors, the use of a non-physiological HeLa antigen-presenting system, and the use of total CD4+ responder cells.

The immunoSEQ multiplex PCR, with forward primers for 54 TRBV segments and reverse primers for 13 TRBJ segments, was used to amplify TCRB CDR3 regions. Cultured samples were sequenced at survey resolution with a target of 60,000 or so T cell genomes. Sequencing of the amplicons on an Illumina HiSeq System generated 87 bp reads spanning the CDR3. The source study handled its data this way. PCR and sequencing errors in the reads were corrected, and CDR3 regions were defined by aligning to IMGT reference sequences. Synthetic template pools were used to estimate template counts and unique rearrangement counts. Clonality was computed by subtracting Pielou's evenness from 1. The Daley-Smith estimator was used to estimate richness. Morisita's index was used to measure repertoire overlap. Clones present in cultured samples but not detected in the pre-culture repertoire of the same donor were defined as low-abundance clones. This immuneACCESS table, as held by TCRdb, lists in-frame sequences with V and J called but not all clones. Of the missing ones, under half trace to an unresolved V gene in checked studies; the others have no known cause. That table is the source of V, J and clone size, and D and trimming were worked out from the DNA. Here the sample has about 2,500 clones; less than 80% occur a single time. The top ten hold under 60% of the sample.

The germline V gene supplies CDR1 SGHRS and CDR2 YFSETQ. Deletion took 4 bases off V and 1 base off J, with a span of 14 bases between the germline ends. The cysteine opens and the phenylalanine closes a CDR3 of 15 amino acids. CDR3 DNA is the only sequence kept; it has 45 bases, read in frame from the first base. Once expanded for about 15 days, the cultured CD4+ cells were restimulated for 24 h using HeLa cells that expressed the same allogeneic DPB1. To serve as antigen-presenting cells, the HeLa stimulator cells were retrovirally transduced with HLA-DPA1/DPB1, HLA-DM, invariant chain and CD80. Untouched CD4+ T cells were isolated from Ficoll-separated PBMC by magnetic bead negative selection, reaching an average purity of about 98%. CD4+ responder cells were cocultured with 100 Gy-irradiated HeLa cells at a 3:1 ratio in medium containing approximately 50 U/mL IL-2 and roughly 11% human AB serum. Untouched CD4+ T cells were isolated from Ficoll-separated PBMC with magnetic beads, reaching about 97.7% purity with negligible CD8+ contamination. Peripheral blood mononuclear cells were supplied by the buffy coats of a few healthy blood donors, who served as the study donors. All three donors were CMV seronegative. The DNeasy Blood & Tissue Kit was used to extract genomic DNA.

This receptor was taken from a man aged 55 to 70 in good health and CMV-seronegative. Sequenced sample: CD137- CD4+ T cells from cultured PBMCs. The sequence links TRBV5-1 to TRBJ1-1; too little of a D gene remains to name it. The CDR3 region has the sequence CASSPRQLRNTEAFF. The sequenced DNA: TGCGCCAGCAGCCCCCGCCAACTAAGGAACACTGAAGCTTTCTTT.